These 25 T cell receptor beta chains originate from one sample sequenced in a study of T cells after yellow fever vaccination. TCRdb re-called the 5' RACE reads with MiXCR, one entry per CDR3 protein. The data contain 50,000 or so distinct CDR3 sequences, about 7.4% of them singletons. Sequenced here: CD8+ T cells sorted from PBMCs, sampled roughly 14 days after the first yellow fever vaccination. These receptor sequences come from a man aged 18 to 30 who received the YFV17D yellow fever vaccine.

This clonotype was counted ten times or more. V gene TRBV10-3 combines with J gene TRBJ2-7; D gene uncertain. The CDR3 has 12 amino acids. The germline CDR1 and CDR2 sequences are ENHRY and SYGVKD. The V end lost 0 bases, the J end lost 5 bases, and 5 bases lay between the germline ends. CDR3 loop: CAISESEDEQYF. CDR3 bases: TGTGCCATCAGTGAGTCTGAAGACGAGCAGTACTTC.

This clonotype came up a few times. J is TRBJ1-2 and V is TRBV27; tentatively, D is TRBD1 (5 bases). Between the trimmed V and J ends, which lost 5 bases and 4 bases, there was a span of 14 bases. CDR1 and CDR2 from the germline V gene are MNHEY and SMNVEV (reference sequence). The CDR3 extends over 14 amino acids. CDR3 protein: CASSTQGGAYGYTF. The CDR3, as DNA: TGTGCCAGCAGTACTCAGGGAGGGGCCTATGGCTACACCTTC.

This clonotype was found many times. The V gene is TRBV20-1, the J gene TRBJ2-1; the D is unclear. The CDR3 spans 15 residues. The V gene lost 8 bases and the J gene lost 3 bases, with 20 bases spanning the gap. Germline values: CDR1 DFQATT, CDR2 SNEGSKA (reference sequence). The CDR3 region has the DNA TGCAGTTCGGTGGGTCCTGGGGTCCACTACAATGAGCAGTTCTTC. Translating gives CSSVGPGVHYNEQFF.

This clonotype turned up a few times. This chain joins TRBV11-2 and TRBJ2-6; a weak D match, TRBD1 (5 bases). CDR1 and CDR2 (germline): SGHAT, FQNNGV. The CDR3 consists of 18 residues. V dropped 5 bases and J dropped 0 bases, with 17 bases sitting between them. CDR3: CASSLDGWGLSGANVLTF. The CDR3 coding sequence is TGTGCCAGCAGCCTGGATGGATGGGGCCTCTCTGGGGCCAACGTCCTGACTTTC.

Concerning this clonotype itself: A much larger clone lies one base from this, so it may be a read error. The V and J genes are TRBV20-1 and TRBJ2-7, with D possibly TRBD2 on 6 matching bases. Germline CDR1 reads DFQATT; CDR2 reads SNEGSKA (reference sequence). The length of the CDR3 is 13 residues. DNA of the CDR3: TGCAGCGCGATCCGGGACTTATCCTACGAGCAGTACTTC. It translates to CSAIRDLSYEQYF.

Ten or more counts support this clonotype. V usage is TRBV27 and J usage is TRBJ2-7, with D uncertain. Germline loops: CDR1 MNHEY, CDR2 SMNVEV (reference sequence). V lost 3 bases, J lost 5 bases, and 14 bases lay in between. This CDR3 spans 14 amino acids. The CDR3 is CASSLNPAAHEQYF. The CDR3 DNA reads TGTGCCAGCAGTTTGAACCCGGCGGCCCACGAGCAGTACTTC.

At least ten counts were recorded for this clonotype. This rearrangement joins TRBV4-1 to TRBJ2-3, with 8 bases identical to TRBD2. The CDR3 is 16 amino acids. J lost 2 bases, V lost 0 bases, and 4 bases had no gene match. CDR1 is MGHRA, CDR2 YSYEKL, per germline. Here the CDR3 reads CASSQEGTRHTDTQYF. Written as DNA, the CDR3 is TGCGCCAGCAGCCAAGAAGGGACTAGGCACACAGATACGCAGTATTTT.

This clonotype was recorded many times. The chain is built from TRBV12-3 or TRBV12-4 and TRBJ1-2, with 8 bases that match TRBD1. J was trimmed by 4 bases and V by 6 bases; bases with no gene match: 7. The CDR3 spans 14 residues. The CDR3 protein is CASSPTGGGYGYTF. The CDR3 DNA reads TGTGCCAGCAGCCCTACAGGGGGAGGCTATGGCTACACCTTC.

This clonotype was detected a few times. This chain links TRBV4-3 with TRBJ2-7; D ambiguous. The CDR3 length is 12 residues. The germline CDR1 and CDR2 sequences are LGHNA and YSLEER. V lost 0 bases to trimming and J lost 5 bases, with 5 bases between them. The DNA of the CDR3 is TGCGCCAGCAGCCAAGACGGCCACGAGCAGTACTTC. The encoded protein is CASSQDGHEQYF.

This clonotype was counted many times. CDR3 DNA sequence: TGTGCCAGCAGTTATGTGCCGGGACAGGGATTTTACTTC. Its translation: CASSYVPGQGFYF. V usage is TRBV6-6 and J usage is TRBJ2-7, with 9 bases fitting TRBD1. Germline V lookup: CDR1 MNHNY, CDR2 SVGAGI (reference sequence). The junction had 10 bases not matched to a gene; V was cut back by 3 bases and J by 13 bases. The CDR3 extends over 13 amino acids.

There are many counts of this clonotype. The CDR3 DNA reads TGTGCCACCAGTGATTGGGGTGGGAACACCGGGGAGCTGTTTTTT. It specifies CATSDWGGNTGELFF. V usage is TRBV24-1 and J usage is TRBJ2-2; D gene uncertain. The CDR3 runs 15 residues. CDR1 and CDR2 (germline): KGHDR, SFDVKD. Trimming left V 2 bases short and J 1 base short, with 7 bases between.

The CDR3, as DNA: TGTGCCAGCAGCGACAGCTCCTACGAGCAGTACTTC. Amino acid sequence: CASSDSSYEQYF. The chain employs TRBV7-2 and TRBJ2-7, with TRBD1 as a possible D gene (5 bases). Germline assignment: CDR1 SGHTA and CDR2 FQGNSA. CDR3 length: 12 amino acids. The V and J ends lost 5 bases and 0 bases respectively, with 5 bases between them.

This clonotype occurred many times. This rearrangement joins TRBV4-2 to TRBJ1-4; 7 bases are a match to TRBD1. Looked up from germline, CDR1 is LGHNA and CDR2 is YNFKEQ. CDR3 length: 17 residues. After removal of 3 bases from V and 4 bases from J, the junction contained 11 bases not matched to a gene. The CDR3 nucleotides read TGTGCCAGCAGCCACCTGGAGAGGGGGCCCAATAATGAAAAACTGTTTTTT. This sequence encodes CASSHLERGPNNEKLFF.

The sample holds many counts of this clonotype. The V call is TRBV15, the J call TRBJ2-7, with D perhaps TRBD1 (6 bases). Germline-derived CDR1 and CDR2 are LNHNV and YYDKDF (reference sequence). This CDR3 has 13 amino acids. Trimming took 2 bases from V and 5 from J, leaving 10 bases between them. The CDR3 DNA reads TGTGCCACCAGCAGAACAGGGTGGGACGAGCAGTACTTC. Protein product: CATSRTGWDEQYF.

Note on this clonotype: A clone one base away is much larger, so this may be a read error. Here the CDR3 DNA reads TGTGCCAGCAGCCGGACTAGGGGAGAGAACCAGTACTTC. Encoded protein: CASSRTRGENQYF. The chain carries TRBV7-8 and TRBJ2-5; 7 bases align to TRBD2. Germline-derived CDR1 and CDR2 are SGHVS and FQNEAQ. CDR3 length equals 13 residues.

The chain has TRBV19 and TRBJ1-6, with unresolved D. Germline V gene lookup returns CDR1 LNHDA and CDR2 SQIVND (reference sequence). The ends were cut back, 7 bases at V and 0 bases at J, with 10 bases in the middle. This CDR3 has 15 residues. The CDR3: CASTAISSYNSPLHF. Written as DNA, the CDR3 is TGTGCCAGTACCGCCATTAGCTCCTATAATTCACCCCTCCACTTT.

This clonotype came up many times. The chain combines TRBV6-2 or TRBV6-3 with TRBJ2-7; maybe TRBD1 (6 bases). The CDR3 is 13 residues long. The germline V gene encodes CDR1 MNHEY and CDR2 SVGEGT. Trimming took 0 bases from V and 3 from J, leaving 6 bases between them. Here the CDR3 reads CASSYSTGYEQYV. The CDR3 DNA sequence: TGTGCCAGCAGTTACTCGACAGGCTACGAGCAGTACGTC.

This clonotype was observed many times. The rearrangement links TRBV7-9 to TRBJ1-1, with 7 bases fitting TRBD1. Losses at the gene ends were 3 bases for V and 4 bases for J; bases not matched to a gene: 5. This CDR3 spans 14 amino acids. Germline loops: CDR1 SEHNR, CDR2 FQNEAQ (reference sequence). CDR3: CASSLTGQGTEAFF. Written as DNA, the CDR3 is TGTGCCAGCAGCTTGACAGGGCAGGGCACTGAAGCTTTCTTT.

In this sample, this clonotype turned up many times. V is TRBV6-6 and J is TRBJ2-7; either TRBD1 or TRBD2 may fit D (5 bases each). The CDR3 totals 12 residues. CDR1 and CDR2 from the germline V gene are MNHNY and SVGAGI (reference sequence). The germline V and J ends were trimmed by 8 bases and 3 bases, with 11 bases remaining between them. The CDR3 nucleotides are TGTGCCAGCGGGTGGGACGGCTACGAGCAGTACTTC. It codes for CASGWDGYEQYF.

This clonotype was seen at least ten times. The genes are TRBV6-1 and TRBJ2-5, with TRBD2 matching over 8 bases. From germline, CDR1 is MNHNS and CDR2 SASEGT. V lost 6 bases and J lost 3; bases outside the gene matches: 6. CDR3 size: 14 residues. CDR3 in amino acids: CASRKGAGEETQYF. The CDR3 DNA sequence: TGTGCCAGCAGGAAGGGAGCGGGGGAAGAGACCCAGTACTTC.

This clonotype was seen repeatedly, ten times or more. The rearrangement uses TRBV4-2 and TRBJ1-3; D is possibly TRBD1 (5 bases). Per germline, CDR1 LGHNA and CDR2 YNFKEQ. The V end lost 4 bases, the J end lost 2 bases, and 12 bases lay between the germline ends. The CDR3 is 15 amino acids. This CDR3 is CASSPGWGAGNTIYF. DNA for the CDR3: TGTGCCAGCAGCCCTGGGTGGGGGGCTGGAAACACCATATATTTT.

This clonotype has ten or more counts. The chain is built from TRBV4-1 and TRBJ2-5; D remains ambiguous. The CDR3 contains 14 residues. In germline, CDR1 is MGHRA, CDR2 YSYEKL. V gave up 1 base and J gave up 2 bases, with 8 bases separating them. This chain's CDR3 is CASSQGQAQETQYF. The CDR3 DNA sequence: TGCGCCAGCAGCCAAGGGCAGGCTCAAGAGACCCAGTACTTC.

The V gene is TRBV6-5, the J gene TRBJ2-2; maybe TRBD2 (6 bases). CDR1 and CDR2 from the germline V gene are MNHEY and SVGAGI. V was clipped by 2 bases and J by 1 base, with 17 bases between them. The CDR3 consists of 18 residues. CDR3 bases: TGTGCCAGCAGTTACCTCTTTTCTTTAGCGGAGAACACCGGGGAGCTGTTTTTT. Amino acids: CASSYLFSLAENTGELFF.

This clonotype was observed many times. The gene calls are TRBV21-1 and TRBJ1-1. TRBV21-1 is a pseudogene locus. The CDR3 has 14 amino acids. CDR3 protein: CASSKAGVNTEAFF. In DNA form, the CDR3 reads TGTGCCAGCAGCAAAGCGGGGGTGAACACTGAAGCTTTCTTT.

The chain carries TRBV14 and TRBJ1-2; D ambiguous. The V gene's germline CDR1 is SGHDN and CDR2 FVKESK. V lost 2 bases and J lost 4, with 14 bases in between. The CDR3 spans 15 residues. DNA for the CDR3: TGTGCCAGCAGCCAATTCGCCTATTCGTCCTATGGCTACACCTTC. It codes for CASSQFAYSSYGYTF.